A single sample gave rise to the 23 T cell receptor beta chains below, sequenced in a study of T-cell reconstitution after alpha-beta-depleted transplantation in children. A library of TCRbeta sequences, prepared with unique molecular identifiers, was generated. TCRdb called the PCR reads again in MiXCR, with one record for every CDR3 protein. This sample yields about 510,000 distinct CDR3 sequences, of which about an eighth are seen a single time; roughly 15% belongs to the top ten. The sequencing used PBMCs, mostly from graft donor cells, collected 180 days after TCRalphabeta/CD19-depleted stem cell transplant. The receptors shown here come from a female patient aged 2 to 10 who had a stem cell transplant for aplastic anemia, so the T cells may come from the graft donor.

The J gene is TRBJ2-1, the V gene TRBV5-1; 8 nucleotides agree with TRBD2. The V and J ends lost 5 bases and 5 bases, in that order; junction bases with no gene match: 6. The CDR3 has 14 residues. In germline, CDR1 is SGHRS, CDR2 YFSETQ. The CDR3 DNA sequence: TGCGCCAGCAGACGGGAGGGTACTAACAATGAGCAGTTCTTC. Translation: CASRREGTNNEQFF.

The chain joins TRBV5-4 to TRBJ2-7, with 8 nucleotides matching TRBD1. Germline CDR1 is SGHNT and CDR2 is YYREEE (reference sequence). With 0 bases clipped from V and 0 bases from J, the junction kept 14 bases outside the gene matches. The CDR3 sequence is 19 residues long. In DNA, the CDR3 is TGTGCCAGCAGCTTGGCCAGGGGGCTCGGTTCTTTCGGCTCCTACGAGCAGTACTTC. Protein product: CASSLARGLGSFGSYEQYF.

This clonotype was seen a few times. The J gene is TRBJ2-1, the V gene TRBV12-1; TRBD2 is the table's D call, not checked against the DNA. TRBV12-1 is shown as a pseudogene. The CDR3 spans 15 residues. The CDR3 region has the DNA TGTGCCAGCAGCTCGACTAGCGGGAGGGGCGATGAGCAGTTCTTC. It yields the protein CASSSTSGRGDEQFF.

This clonotype was observed at least ten times. V is TRBV20-1 and J is TRBJ1-3, with D possibly TRBD1 on 6 matching bases. The CDR3 has 16 amino acids. Trimming left V 3 bases short and J 1 base short, with 16 bases between. The V gene's germline CDR1 is DFQATT and CDR2 SNEGSKA (reference sequence). As DNA, the CDR3 is TGCAGTGCTAGTAGTAACAGGGCTCTTTCTGGAAACACCATATATTTT. Encoded protein: CSASSNRALSGNTIYF.

The chain couples TRBV7-6 to TRBJ2-5; the D call may be TRBD1 or TRBD2 (5 bases each). In germline, CDR1 is SGHVS, CDR2 FNYEAQ. Trimming took 1 base from V and 9 from J, leaving 15 bases between them. This CDR3 is 14 amino acids long. CDR3 residues: CASSLEDTVGAQYF. CDR3 nucleotides: TGTGCCAGCAGCTTAGAGGACACGGTGGGGGCCCAGTACTTC.

The chain uses TRBV12-3 or TRBV12-4 and TRBJ2-1, with TRBD2 matching over 14 bases. The CDR3 is made up of 20 amino acids. V shed 2 bases, J shed 3 bases, and the junction held 12 bases outside the gene matches. CDR3 loop: CASSLPLGTSGRPYYNEQFF. CDR3 nucleotides: TGTGCCAGCAGTTTACCCCTCGGGACTAGCGGGAGACCTTACTACAATGAGCAGTTCTTC.

The chain combines TRBV18 with TRBJ2-1; 11 bases are a match to TRBD2. Germline V lookup: CDR1 KGHSH, CDR2 LQKENI. The CDR3 has 14 residues. V shed 6 bases, J shed 10 bases, and the junction held 8 bases outside the gene matches. Here the CDR3 DNA reads TGTGCCAGCTCGTCGGGGACTAGCGGAAGGGAGCAGTTCTTC. Amino acid sequence: CASSSGTSGREQFF.

This chain joins TRBV28 and TRBJ2-2; TRBD2 aligns across 12 bases. CDR3 length: 16 amino acids. V lost 5 bases, J lost 4 bases, and 5 bases stayed unmatched. Germline assignment: CDR1 MDHEN and CDR2 SYDVKM. The CDR3: CASSPLAGGITGELFF. CDR3 nucleotides: TGTGCCAGCAGTCCACTAGCGGGAGGAATCACCGGGGAGCTGTTTTTT.

This clonotype has at least ten counts. J is TRBJ1-3 and V is TRBV7-8; D not resolved. Trimming stripped 5 bases from V and 2 bases from J, with 16 bases between. The CDR3 consists of 16 residues. Germline V lookup: CDR1 SGHVS, CDR2 FQNEAQ. The CDR3 protein is CASSPKAHRPGNTIYF. The CDR3 DNA is TGTGCCAGCAGCCCCAAGGCCCACCGGCCTGGAAACACCATATATTTT.

The chain couples TRBV28 to TRBJ2-1; 9 bases are shared with TRBD2. The V gene end was trimmed by 6 bases and the J gene end by 7 bases; junction bases not matched to a gene: 13. The CDR3 loop spans 16 amino acids. The germline gives CDR1 MDHEN, CDR2 SYDVKM. Here the CDR3 reads CASRYTRREGRNEQFF. The CDR3 coding sequence is TGTGCCAGCAGATATACCCGGCGGGAGGGCCGAAATGAGCAGTTCTTC.

This clonotype was seen only a few times. The chain is built from TRBV6-1 and TRBJ1-6, with D perhaps matching TRBD1 (6 bases). The ends were cut back, 7 bases at V and 7 bases at J, with 11 bases in the middle. Germline CDR1 MNHNS, CDR2 SASEGT. The CDR3 covers 13 residues. CDR3 in DNA: TGTGCCAGCAACAGGGTACGGAATTCACCCCTCCACTTT. Protein: CASNRVRNSPLHF.

The J gene is TRBJ2-2, the V gene TRBV9; maybe TRBD2 (5 bases). CDR3 length equals 13 residues. Deletions cut 6 bases from V and 5 bases from J, with 11 bases between. Germline CDR1 reads SGDLS; CDR2 reads YYNGEE. CDR3 protein: CASKTGITGELFF. DNA for the CDR3: TGTGCCAGCAAAACGGGAATAACCGGGGAGCTGTTTTTT.

The V and J genes are TRBV18 and TRBJ1-2; TRBD1 is a possible D gene (5 bases). Germline CDR1 is KGHSH and CDR2 is LQKENI. V lost 2 bases and J 5 bases, leaving 18 bases between the germline ends. The CDR3 runs 16 residues. Here the CDR3 reads CASSPAQGDTSYGYTF. CDR3 DNA: TGTGCCAGCTCACCAGCCCAGGGCGACACTTCTTATGGCTACACCTTC.

The gene calls are TRBV6-2 or TRBV6-3 and TRBJ2-5; D may be TRBD1 (6 bases). Trimming left V 2 bases short and J 4 bases short, with 17 bases between. This CDR3 has 16 amino acids. Germline V gene lookup returns CDR1 MNHEY and CDR2 SVGEGT. The CDR3 coding sequence is TGTGCCAGCAGTTACGAGATTACAGGGAACGGAGAGACCCAGTACTTC. Translating gives CASSYEITGNGETQYF.

The gene calls are TRBV20-1 and TRBJ1-1; the D is unclear. The CDR3 is 12 residues long. Germline V gene data show CDR1 as DFQATT and CDR2 as SNEGSKA (reference sequence). Trimming left V 3 bases short and J 2 bases short, with 7 bases between. The CDR3: CSASDLNTEAFF. CDR3 sequence (DNA): TGCAGTGCTAGTGACCTTAACACTGAAGCTTTCTTT.

This clonotype was seen many times. V and J are TRBV29-1 and TRBJ2-2, with 7 bases fitting TRBD1. Trimming cost V 0 bases and J 4 bases; bases outside gene matches: 8. This CDR3 contains 16 residues. Germline values: CDR1 SQVTM, CDR2 ANQGSEA. CDR3 nucleotide sequence: TGCAGCGTTGAAGATCGACAGGGAGCGCGCACCGGGGAGCTGTTTTTT. Residues: CSVEDRQGARTGELFF.

This clonotype was recorded many times. The chain couples TRBV5-1 to TRBJ1-4, with D possibly matching TRBD1 (6 bases). The CDR3 runs to 14 residues. Germline V gene sequence: CDR1 SGHRS, CDR2 YFSETQ. Trimming shortened V by 6 bases and J by 6 bases, and 15 bases separated the two germline ends. The CDR3 here is CASKPGQNHEKLFF. The CDR3 region has the DNA TGCGCCAGCAAACCGGGACAAAATCATGAAAAACTGTTTTTT. Full variable domain (outside the CDR3, taken from reference TRBV5-1 and TRBJ1-4): KAGVTQTPRYLIKTRGQQVTLSCSPISGHRSVSWYQQTPGQGLQFLFEYFSETQRNKGNFPGRFSGRQFSNSRSEMNVSTLELGDSALYLCASKPGQNHEKLFFGSGTQLSVL.

Only a few counts were recorded for this clonotype. This CDR3 is CSVDGQGSSYEQYF. In DNA form, the CDR3 reads TGCAGCGTTGACGGACAGGGTTCATCCTACGAGCAGTACTTC. The chain employs TRBV29-1 and TRBJ2-7; 8 nucleotides align to TRBD1. The CDR3 spans 14 residues. Trimming took 3 bases from V and 1 from J; bases not matched to a gene: 5. CDR1 is SQVTM, CDR2 ANQGSEA, per germline.

There are many counts of this clonotype. The rearrangement links TRBV4-3 to TRBJ2-5; 9 bases are a match to TRBD1. Germline trimming cut 1 base from V and 5 bases from J; bases unmatched to any gene: 8. From germline, CDR1 is LGHNA and CDR2 YSLEER. The CDR3 has 16 amino acids. CDR3 in DNA: TGCGCCAGCAGCCAAGTCGACAGGGGGTTACGGGAGACCCAGTACTTC. Translation: CASSQVDRGLRETQYF.

The V call is TRBV28, the J call TRBJ2-7; unclear D gene. Between the trimmed V and J ends, which lost 6 bases and 7 bases, there was a span of 16 bases. CDR1 is MDHEN, CDR2 SYDVKM, per germline. The CDR3 runs to 13 residues. CDR3 in DNA: TGTGCCAGCAGCCCAACCCGAGTTGGAGAGCAGTACTTC. It is translated as CASSPTRVGEQYF.

The table lists this clonotype with a few counts. The chain combines TRBV19 with TRBJ1-1; 8 positions agree with TRBD1. The CDR3 has 14 residues. The J segment lost 8 bases and the V segment lost 4 bases, leaving 9 bases of the junction unmatched. Germline values: CDR1 LNHDA, CDR2 SQIVND (reference sequence). CDR3 protein: CASSTRTGSAEAFF. CDR3 sequence (DNA): TGTGCCAGTAGTACCCGGACAGGGAGTGCGGAAGCTTTCTTT.

CDR3 sequence reads: CASFPGAGGLGYTF. The CDR3 DNA reads as TGTGCCAGCTTTCCGGGAGCAGGGGGCCTTGGCTACACCTTC. V is TRBV6-1 and J is TRBJ1-2, with 8 bases lining up with TRBD1. Germline loops: CDR1 MNHNS, CDR2 SASEGT. This CDR3 contains 14 residues. Trimming cost V 8 bases and J 7 bases; bases outside gene matches: 12.

This clonotype was observed many times. This chain uses TRBV4-3 with TRBJ2-1, with D possibly TRBD1 on 6 matching bases. V gave up 0 bases and J gave up 4 bases, with 13 bases separating them. From germline, CDR1 is LGHNA and CDR2 YSLEER. CDR3 length: 16 residues. The CDR3 sequence is CASSQEPWQGYNEQFF. The DNA of the CDR3 is TGCGCCAGCAGCCAAGAACCCTGGCAGGGGTACAATGAGCAGTTCTTC.